One sample yielded the 19 T cell receptor beta chains listed below, sequenced in a study of control samples from healthy donors and cancer patients. The assay was immunoSEQ multiplex PCR, and TCRdb's table has in-frame clones only and misses some. The sample has 100,000 to 150,000 clones; around nine tenths are singletons. Sequenced sample: PBMCs. These receptors all come from a man aged 50-60 years with head and neck cancer.

The chain links TRBV28 to TRBJ1-1, with 8 nucleotides matching TRBD1. Germline CDR1 is MDHEN and CDR2 is SYDVKM. Trimming took 4 bases from V and 1 from J; bases not matched to a gene: 5. The CDR3 has 15 residues. CDR3 DNA sequence: TGTGCCAGCAGTTCACCGGGACAGGAGAACACTGAAGCTTTCTTT. Translated: CASSSPGQENTEAFF.

This clone was seen once. The genes are TRBV9 and TRBJ2-3, with 7 bases that match TRBD1. V shed 4 bases and J 7 bases; nucleotides not matched to a gene: 9. Per germline, CDR1 SGDLS and CDR2 YYNGEE. The CDR3 totals 14 residues. The CDR3 nucleotides are TGTGCCAGCAGCCCCCGAGGGGGCATAAATACGCAGTATTTT. It translates to CASSPRGGINTQYF.

J is TRBJ2-7 and V is TRBV29-1, with D unclear. The CDR3 is 13 residues long. Deletions cut 6 bases from V and 5 bases from J, with 17 bases between. The germline V gene encodes CDR1 SQVTM and CDR2 ANQGSEA. CDR3 region: CSVVRTAVNEQYF. DNA for the CDR3: TGCAGCGTCGTTCGTACCGCGGTAAACGAGCAGTACTTC.

Only one count was recorded for this clone. The sample contains more than one DNA sequence encoding this CDR3. The chain combines TRBV6-5 with TRBJ1-4, with D possibly matching TRBD1 (6 bases). The CDR3 runs to 14 residues. CDR1 MNHEY and CDR2 SVGAGI come from the germline V gene. Between the trimmed V and J ends, which lost 6 bases and 4 bases, there was a span of 12 bases. The CDR3 DNA is TGTGCCAGCAGACCGGGACAAGATAATGAAAAACTGTTTTTT. Residues: CASRPGQDNEKLFF.

This rearrangement joins TRBV10-3 to TRBJ1-5; D is possibly TRBD1 (5 bases). The CDR3 is made up of 15 amino acids. The germline V gene encodes CDR1 ENHRY and CDR2 SYGVKD. Trimming took 2 bases from V and 1 from J, leaving 9 bases between them. The CDR3 nucleotides are TGTGCCATCAGTGAGCGAGGGGCCAGCAATCAGCCCCAGCATTTT. Its protein product is CAISERGASNQPQHF.

In DNA form, the CDR3 reads TGCGCCGGTCCTCGCGGTCGGGACAGGGCCTACGAGCAGTACTTC. Protein sequence: CAGPRGRDRAYEQYF. The chain joins TRBV10-1 to TRBJ2-7; 9 positions match TRBD1. The V gene end was trimmed by 11 bases and the J gene end by 2 bases; junction bases not matched to a gene: 13. Germline V gene lookup returns CDR1 WNHNN and CDR2 SYGVQD (reference sequence). This CDR3 contains 15 residues.

V gene TRBV27 combines with J gene TRBJ2-5; possibly TRBD1 or TRBD2 for D (5 bases each). CDR1 is MNHEY and CDR2 is SMNVEV in the germline V gene (reference sequence). Trimming removed 6 bases at V and 0 bases at J, with 23 bases between. The CDR3 runs to 18 residues. The CDR3 DNA sequence: TGTGCCAGCAGACCCTTTGTTGGGGGACGTGACTACCAAGAGACCCAGTACTTC. Translated, it gives CASRPFVGGRDYQETQYF.

The rearrangement links TRBV7-9 to TRBJ2-2; D unclear. The V end was cut by 1 base, the J end by 4 bases, with 10 bases between. Germline CDR1 is SEHNR and CDR2 is FQNEAQ (reference sequence). This CDR3 comprises 15 residues. CDR3 coding DNA: TGTGCCAGCAGCTTAGGGTTCACTGGCACCGGGGAGCTGTTTTTT. Its translation is CASSLGFTGTGELFF.

The gene calls are TRBV2 and TRBJ2-5; TRBD2 matches 14 bases. Per germline, CDR1 SNHLY and CDR2 FYNNEI. Trimming at V came to 7 bases and at J to 2 bases, leaving 3 bases not matched to a gene. There are 15 residues in the CDR3. The CDR3 sequence: CASNRLAGGQETQYF. DNA of the CDR3: TGTGCCAGCAATCGACTAGCGGGGGGGCAAGAGACCCAGTACTTC.

The chain employs TRBV7-3 and TRBJ2-5, with D perhaps given as TRBD1 or TRBD2 (5 bases each). The CDR3 loop spans 14 amino acids. Germline values: CDR1 SGHTA, CDR2 FQGTGA. V dropped 1 base and J dropped 5 bases, with 11 bases sitting between them. CDR3 amino acids: CASSLMPGRETQYF. The CDR3 DNA sequence: TGTGCCAGCAGCTTAATGCCGGGGCGGGAGACCCAGTACTTC.

The CDR3 DNA is TGTGCCAGCAGCCCTTCCGGGGGAAATTCACCCCTCCACTTT. This gives the protein CASSPSGGNSPLHF. V gene TRBV3-1 (or the pseudogene TRBV3-2) combines with J gene TRBJ1-6; perhaps TRBD1 as D (5 bases). This CDR3 is built from 14 residues. V dropped 4 bases and J dropped 7 bases, with 11 bases sitting between them. The germline CDR1 and CDR2 sequences are LGHDT and YNNKEL (reference sequence).

The chain employs TRBV28 and TRBJ2-7; 10 nucleotides match TRBD1. The length of the CDR3 is 16 residues. The ends lost 8 bases at V and 2 bases at J; junction bases unmatched: 12. Germline values: CDR1 MDHEN, CDR2 SYDVKM. The CDR3 nucleotides read TGTGCCAGCGGACAGGGGGGCCTCCTACCTACCTACGAGCAGTACTTC. This codes for CASGQGGLLPTYEQYF.

The chain couples TRBV30 to TRBJ2-7, with 11 bases that match TRBD2. The V and J ends lost 8 bases and 7 bases, in that order; junction bases with no gene match: 7. This CDR3 contains 12 residues. Germline V CDR1 and CDR2: GTSNPN, SVGIG (reference sequence). The CDR3 loop reads CAGTSGYGEQYF. The CDR3 nucleotides read TGTGCCGGGACTAGCGGTTACGGGGAGCAGTACTTC.

The V and J genes are TRBV11-2 and TRBJ1-1; no clear D gene. CDR3 length: 16 amino acids. The V end was cut by 0 bases, the J end by 4 bases, with 15 bases between. Germline V gene sequence: CDR1 SGHAT, CDR2 FQNNGV. The CDR3 region has the DNA TGTGCCAGCAGCTTAGATCCCCAGCCTATAAGCACTGAAGCTTTCTTT. This translates into CASSLDPQPISTEAFF.

The rearrangement uses TRBV11-2 and TRBJ1-1; a weak D match, TRBD1 (5 bases). The CDR3 has 14 amino acids. Looked up from germline, CDR1 is SGHAT and CDR2 is FQNNGV. The ends were cut back, 6 bases at V and 0 bases at J, with 11 bases in the middle. CDR3 loop: CASRGGTVNTEAFF. The CDR3 DNA is TGTGCCAGCAGGGGTGGGACGGTGAACACTGAAGCTTTCTTT.

This chain links TRBV6-5 with TRBJ1-2, with D tentatively TRBD1 (5 bases). The CDR3 totals 14 residues. V lost 5 bases and J 6 bases, leaving 16 bases between the germline ends. The germline V gene encodes CDR1 MNHEY and CDR2 SVGAGI. This CDR3 is CASSPLGGFDGYTF. DNA of the CDR3: TGTGCCAGCAGTCCCCTCGGGGGTTTTGATGGCTACACCTTC.

The V and J genes are TRBV21-1 and TRBJ2-1; the table's D call, TRBD1, was not checked against the DNA. TRBV21-1 is annotated as a pseudogene. This CDR3 is 15 amino acids long. The CDR3 sequence: CASSSPQGSYNEQFF. CDR3 nucleotide sequence: TGTGCCAGCAGCTCCCCCCAGGGCTCCTACAATGAGCAGTTCTTC.

This chain joins TRBV28 and TRBJ2-7; D is tentatively TRBD1 or TRBD2 (6 bases each). V gave up 6 bases and J gave up 3 bases, with 12 bases separating them. The CDR3 covers 13 residues. The V gene's germline CDR1 is MDHEN and CDR2 SYDVKM. In nucleotides, the CDR3 is TGTGCCAGCAGCGGGGGACACTTCTACGAGCAGTACTTC. Amino acid sequence: CASSGGHFYEQYF.

The chain links TRBV19 to TRBJ2-2, with D possibly being TRBD1 or TRBD2 (6 bases each). The CDR3 has 16 residues. Germline V gene lookup returns CDR1 LNHDA and CDR2 SQIVND (reference sequence). The germline V and J ends were trimmed by 6 bases and 1 base, with 15 bases remaining between them. Written as DNA, the CDR3 is TGTGCCAGTAGGTCGGGGGCGCGGGTGAACACCGGGGAGCTGTTTTTT. Translation gives CASRSGARVNTGELFF.